This T cell receptor (beta chain) was recorded in a study of blood T cell repertoires in COVID-19. Study background: Researchers got acute and convalescent COVID-19 samples from the United States, Italy and Spain. From T cells, B-cell-depleted T cells, or PBMCs came the material, which was cDNA or gDNA.

Per germline, CDR1 SGHTS and CDR2 YDEGEE. The CDR3 contains 10 residues. Trimming removed 3 bases at V and 4 bases at J, with 2 bases between. Original processing notes: Reference gene primer amplification yielded estimated nucleated cell counts. The protocol was immunoSEQ multiplex PCR, while the TCRdb copy is restricted to in-frame clones and leaves out a portion. That table furnishes V, J and clone size, whereas the DNA furnished D and trimming. The sample records 68,000 or so clones, around 80% being singletons. V usage is TRBV5-8 and J usage is TRBJ2-7; D ambiguous. The sequence derives from a human donor in a cohort sampled during active COVID-19. Sequenced material: peripheral blood. The CDR3 here is CASSSYEQYF. In nucleotides, the CDR3 is TGTGCCAGCAGCTCTTACGAGCAGTACTTC.